This TCR beta chain originates from a study of blood T cell repertoires in COVID-19. Study-level background: Collection of acute and convalescent COVID-19 samples took place in the United States, Italy and Spain. Sample material is recorded as cDNA or gDNA derived from T cells, B-cell-depleted T cells, or PBMCs.

In the authors' methods: Amplification with reference gene primers provided the estimates of nucleated cell counts. Repertoires were generated with immunoSEQ multiplex PCR, while TCRdb's copy carries only in-frame clones and drops some. The V and J calls and clone size come from that table; D and trimming were worked out from the DNA. The data contain 300,000 to 400,000 clones, more than 70% of them singletons. The CDR3 loop spans 14 amino acids. Germline CDR1 SGHRS, CDR2 YFSETQ. V lost 4 bases and J lost 5; bases outside the gene matches: 6. The chain has TRBV5-1 and TRBJ2-5; 9 bases line up with TRBD2. The sample was peripheral blood. This clonotype was obtained from a woman between 55 and 75 years old with COVID-19, enrolled during active disease. This CDR3 reads CASSIAGVWETQYF. In DNA, the CDR3 is TGCGCCAGCAGCATAGCGGGGGTCTGGGAGACCCAGTACTTC.